Given below is one TCR beta chain in context. Its target is not known. The record originates from a study of T cell responses to AZD1222 COVID-19 vaccine. Study results and caveats: Repertoire sampling was restricted to post-peak T cell response timepoints. Donors skewed white British and female; clonal diversity was possibly underestimated.

The V and J ends lost 1 base and 11 bases respectively, with 10 bases between them. The CDR3 sequence is 13 residues long. Germline CDR1 and CDR2: SGHRS and YFSETQ. Measured with immunoSEQ multiplex PCR; TCRdb has only the in-frame clones, and not every one. The repertoire holds about 160,000 clones, 75% to 95% seen once, with 4% to 5.5% in the top ten. This receptor was obtained from an adult in good health. The sequencing here drew on peripheral blood, taken on day 0 of AZD1222 vaccination. This chain connects TRBV5-1 to TRBJ1-6, with D hard to call. CDR3 nucleotide sequence: TGCGCCAGCAGCTTGCAAGACACTGCACCCCTCCACTTT. Protein sequence: CASSLQDTAPLHF.